A selection of T cell receptor beta chains follows, all from one sample in a study of blood T cell repertoires in COVID-19. The repertoire was sequenced with immunoSEQ multiplex PCR; TCRdb's copy has only in-frame clones and lacks some. The sample records 200,000 to 300,000 clones, around 88% being singletons. The material sequenced was PBMCs or T cells enriched from blood (not recorded which). All receptors derive from a woman aged 40 to 50 with acute COVID-19. Both conserved end residues are part of each CDR3. D genes are given only for firm matches. Expanded clones are given a class, and other clones once, few, many or no size at all.

V gene	D gene	clone size	J gene	CDR3 protein	CDR3 DNA
TRBV5-6	-	-	TRBJ2-1	CASSLVSLRIDNEQFF	TGTGCCAGCAGCTTGGTATCACTAAGGATCGACAATGAGCAGTTCTTC
TRBV5-1	TRBD1	few	TRBJ1-1	CASTGQGVNTEAFF	TGCGCCAGCACCGGACAGGGAGTGAACACTGAAGCTTTCTTT
TRBV30	TRBD1	-	TRBJ2-5	CAWSSGTGWETQYF	TGTGCCTGGAGTTCCGGGACAGGGTGGGAGACCCAGTACTTC
TRBV5-1	-	-	TRBJ2-5	CASSLDGRGAWETQYF	TGCGCCAGCAGCTTGGACGGTCGGGGGGCGTGGGAGACCCAGTACTTC
TRBV6-6	-	-	TRBJ2-7	CASRTQGPSYEQYF	TGTGCCAGCAGAACTCAGGGGCCTTCTTACGAGCAGTACTTC
TRBV5-1	TRBD1	-	TRBJ1-6	CASSLARTGDSPLHF	TGCGCCAGCAGCTTGGCCAGGACAGGGGATTCACCCCTCCACTTT
TRBV7-8	TRBD2	-	TRBJ2-5	CASSPSPGLAGGPRETQYF	TGTGCCAGCAGCCCCTCCCCCGGACTAGCGGGGGGGCCTCGGGAGACCCAGTACTTC
TRBV14	-	-	TRBJ2-1	CASSQEGTTVSDEQFF	TGTGCCAGCAGCCAAGAAGGGACAACAGTCTCGGATGAGCAGTTCTTC
TRBV3-1/TRBV3-2	-	-	TRBJ1-6	CASSPGSVDNSPLHF	TGTGCCAGCAGCCCGGGGTCCGTTGATAATTCACCCCTCCACTTT
TRBV6-5	TRBD1	-	TRBJ1-6	CASSYQQGYNSPLHF	TGTGCCAGCAGTTACCAACAGGGGTATAATTCACCCCTCCACTTT
TRBV12-3/TRBV12-4	-	-	TRBJ1-5	CASSIQGVQPQHF	TGTGCCAGCAGCATCCAGGGTGTTCAGCCCCAGCATTTT
TRBV19	TRBD2	-	TRBJ2-2	CASSIAGLAANTGELFF	TGTGCCAGTAGTATAGCAGGACTAGCGGCGAACACCGGGGAGCTGTTTTTT
TRBV5-1	-	-	TRBJ1-1	CASRTALNTEAFF	TGCGCCAGTCGGACAGCTTTGAACACTGAAGCTTTCTTT
TRBV5-1	TRBD1	-	TRBJ1-2	CASSSDPDRARGYTF	TGCGCCAGCAGCTCCGACCCGGACAGGGCTCGGGGCTACACCTTC
TRBV3-1/TRBV3-2	TRBD1	-	TRBJ1-6	CASSNSDRDNSPLHF	TGTGCCAGCAGCAACTCGGACAGGGATAATTCACCCCTCCACTTT
TRBV7-2	-	-	TRBJ1-2	CASSASGALYGYTF	TGTGCCAGCAGCGCGAGCGGGGCTTTATATGGCTACACCTTC
TRBV19	TRBD1	-	TRBJ1-2	CASSIGRGQGAGTTGYTF	TGTGCCAGTAGTATAGGCCGGGGACAGGGGGCCGGGACCACCGGCTACACCTTC
TRBV12-3/TRBV12-4	-	-	TRBJ2-3	CASTPLRDTQYF	TGTGCCAGCACCCCCCTCCGGGATACGCAGTATTTT